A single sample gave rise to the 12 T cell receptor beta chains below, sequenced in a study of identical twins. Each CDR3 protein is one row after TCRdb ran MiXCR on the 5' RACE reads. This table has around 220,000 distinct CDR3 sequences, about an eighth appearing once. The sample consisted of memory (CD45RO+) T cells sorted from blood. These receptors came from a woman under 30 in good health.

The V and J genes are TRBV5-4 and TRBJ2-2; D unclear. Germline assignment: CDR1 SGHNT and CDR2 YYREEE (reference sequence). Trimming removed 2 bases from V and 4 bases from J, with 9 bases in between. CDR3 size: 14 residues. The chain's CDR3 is CASSLRGVTGELFF. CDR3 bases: TGTGCCAGCAGCTTACGTGGGGTCACCGGGGAGCTGTTTTTT.

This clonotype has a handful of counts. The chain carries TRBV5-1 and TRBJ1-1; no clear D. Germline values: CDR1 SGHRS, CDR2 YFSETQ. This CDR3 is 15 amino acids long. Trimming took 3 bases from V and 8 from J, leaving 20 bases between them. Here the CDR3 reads CASSSVGSPLGEAFF. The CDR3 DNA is TGCGCCAGCAGCTCGGTGGGCAGCCCTTTGGGGGAAGCTTTCTTT.

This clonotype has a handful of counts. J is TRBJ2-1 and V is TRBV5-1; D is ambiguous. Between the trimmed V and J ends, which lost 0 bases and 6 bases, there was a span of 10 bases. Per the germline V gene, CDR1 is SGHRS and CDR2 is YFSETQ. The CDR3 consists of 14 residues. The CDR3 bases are TGCGCCAGCAGCTTGGGGGCCCGACCCAATGAGCAGTTCTTC. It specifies CASSLGARPNEQFF.

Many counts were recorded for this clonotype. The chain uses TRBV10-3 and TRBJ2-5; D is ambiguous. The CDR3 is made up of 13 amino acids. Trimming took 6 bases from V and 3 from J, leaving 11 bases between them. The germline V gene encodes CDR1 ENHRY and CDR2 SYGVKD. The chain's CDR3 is CAISRQVEETQYF. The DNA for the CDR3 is TGTGCCATCAGCCGGCAGGTTGAAGAGACCCAGTACTTC.

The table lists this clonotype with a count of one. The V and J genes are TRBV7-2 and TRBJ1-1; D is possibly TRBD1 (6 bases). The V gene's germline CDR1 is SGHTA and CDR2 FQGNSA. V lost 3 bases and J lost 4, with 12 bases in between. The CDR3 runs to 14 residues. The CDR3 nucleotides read TGTGCCAGCAGCTTCAGGGGAGGAGGCACTGAAGCTTTCTTT. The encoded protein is CASSFRGGGTEAFF.

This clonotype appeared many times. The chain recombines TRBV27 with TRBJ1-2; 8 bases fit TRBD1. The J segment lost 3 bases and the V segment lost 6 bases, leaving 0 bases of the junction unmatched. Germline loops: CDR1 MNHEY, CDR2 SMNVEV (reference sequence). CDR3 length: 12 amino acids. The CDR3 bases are TGTGCCAGCAGGACAGGGGACTATGGCTACACCTTC. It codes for CASRTGDYGYTF.

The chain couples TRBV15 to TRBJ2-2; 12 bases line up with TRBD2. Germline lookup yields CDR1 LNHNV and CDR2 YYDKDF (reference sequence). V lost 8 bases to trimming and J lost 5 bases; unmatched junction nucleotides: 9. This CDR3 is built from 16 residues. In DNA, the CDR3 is TGTGCCACCGCGGGGCTAGCGGGAGGGAGTACCGGGGAGCTGTTTTTT. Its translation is CATAGLAGGSTGELFF.

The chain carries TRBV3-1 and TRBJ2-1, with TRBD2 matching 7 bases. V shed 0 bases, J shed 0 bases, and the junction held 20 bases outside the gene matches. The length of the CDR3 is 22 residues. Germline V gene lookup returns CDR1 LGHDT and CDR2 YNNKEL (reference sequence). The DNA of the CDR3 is TGTGCCAGCAGCCAAGATCTTCGGTGCGGGAGCCCCCCGCGGGGCTCCTACAATGAGCAGTTCTTC. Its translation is CASSQDLRCGSPPRGSYNEQFF.

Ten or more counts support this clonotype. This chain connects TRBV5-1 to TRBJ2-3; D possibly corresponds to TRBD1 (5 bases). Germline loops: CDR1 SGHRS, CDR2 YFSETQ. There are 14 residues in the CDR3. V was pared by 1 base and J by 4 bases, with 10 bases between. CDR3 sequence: CASSLRQNADTQYF. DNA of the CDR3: TGCGCCAGCAGCTTGCGACAGAACGCAGATACGCAGTATTTT.

The DNA of the CDR3 is TGCAGTGCAAAGATGGGACAAAACCCTACCTACGAGCAGTACTTC. Encoded protein: CSAKMGQNPTYEQYF. The chain carries TRBV20-1 and TRBJ2-7; D may be TRBD1 (6 bases). The germline CDR1 and CDR2 sequences are DFQATT and SNEGSKA (reference sequence). Trimming cost V 6 bases and J 2 bases, with 20 bases left between them. The CDR3 totals 15 residues.

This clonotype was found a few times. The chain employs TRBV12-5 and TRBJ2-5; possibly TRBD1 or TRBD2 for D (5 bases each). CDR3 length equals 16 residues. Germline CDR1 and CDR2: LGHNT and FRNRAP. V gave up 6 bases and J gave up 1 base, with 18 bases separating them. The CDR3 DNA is TGTGCTAGTGGCCCGAACCGGGACGTCAGCCAAGAGACCCAGTACTTC. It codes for CASGPNRDVSQETQYF.

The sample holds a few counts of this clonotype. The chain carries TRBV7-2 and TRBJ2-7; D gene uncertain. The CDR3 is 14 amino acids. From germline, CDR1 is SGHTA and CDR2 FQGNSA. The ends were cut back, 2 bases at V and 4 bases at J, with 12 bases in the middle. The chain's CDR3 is CASSLLGNRYEQYF. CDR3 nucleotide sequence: TGTGCCAGCAGCTTACTAGGGAATAGGTACGAGCAGTACTTC.